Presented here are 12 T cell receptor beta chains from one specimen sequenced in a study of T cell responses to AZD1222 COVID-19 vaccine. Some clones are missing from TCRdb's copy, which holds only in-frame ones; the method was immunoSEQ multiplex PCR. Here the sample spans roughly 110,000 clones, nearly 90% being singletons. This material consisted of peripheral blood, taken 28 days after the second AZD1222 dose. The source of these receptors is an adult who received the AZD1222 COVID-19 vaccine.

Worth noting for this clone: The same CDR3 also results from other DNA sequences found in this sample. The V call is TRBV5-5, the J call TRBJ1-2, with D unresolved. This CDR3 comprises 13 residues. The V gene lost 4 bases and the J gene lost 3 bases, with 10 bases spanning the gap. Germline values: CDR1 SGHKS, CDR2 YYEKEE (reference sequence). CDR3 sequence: CASSPDGYYGYTF. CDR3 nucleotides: TGTGCCAGCAGCCCCGACGGGTACTATGGCTACACCTTC.

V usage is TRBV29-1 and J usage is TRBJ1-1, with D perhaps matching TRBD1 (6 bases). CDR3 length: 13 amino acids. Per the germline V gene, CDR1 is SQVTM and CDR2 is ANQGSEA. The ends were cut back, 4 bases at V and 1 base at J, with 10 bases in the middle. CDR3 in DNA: TGCAGCGTTGCCAGGGGTGGGAACACTGAAGCTTTCTTT. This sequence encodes CSVARGGNTEAFF.

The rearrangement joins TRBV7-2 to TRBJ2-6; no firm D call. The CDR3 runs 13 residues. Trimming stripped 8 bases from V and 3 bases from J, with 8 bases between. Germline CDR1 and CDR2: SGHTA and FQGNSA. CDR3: CASGIGGANVLTF. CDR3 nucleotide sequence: TGTGCCAGCGGTATCGGTGGGGCCAACGTCCTGACTTTC. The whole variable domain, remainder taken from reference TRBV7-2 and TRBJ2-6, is GAGVSQSPSNKVTEKGKDVELRCDPISGHTALYWYRQSLGQGLEFLIYFQGNSAPDKSGLPSDRFSAERTGGSVSTLTIQRTQQEDSAVYLCASGIGGANVLTFGAGSRLTVL.

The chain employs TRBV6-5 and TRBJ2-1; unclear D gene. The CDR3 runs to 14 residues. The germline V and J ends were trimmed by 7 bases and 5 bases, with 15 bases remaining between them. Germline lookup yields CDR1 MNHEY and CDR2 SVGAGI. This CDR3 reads CASNGGRLNNEQFF. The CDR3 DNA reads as TGTGCCAGCAATGGCGGCAGACTTAACAATGAGCAGTTCTTC.

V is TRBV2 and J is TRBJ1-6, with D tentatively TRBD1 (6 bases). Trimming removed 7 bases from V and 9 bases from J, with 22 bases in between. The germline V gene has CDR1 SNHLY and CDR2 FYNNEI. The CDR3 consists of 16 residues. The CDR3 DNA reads TGTGCCAGCACCCGAGGGGCAGGGGCGTTAGGTTCACCCCTCCACTTT. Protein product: CASTRGAGALGSPLHF.

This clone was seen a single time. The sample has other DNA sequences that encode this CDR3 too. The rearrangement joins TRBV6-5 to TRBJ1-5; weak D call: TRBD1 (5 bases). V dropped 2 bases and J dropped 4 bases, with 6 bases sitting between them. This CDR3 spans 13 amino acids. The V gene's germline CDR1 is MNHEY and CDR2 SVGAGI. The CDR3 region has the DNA TGTGCCAGCAGTTACGGGGGTAATCAGCCCCAGCATTTT. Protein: CASSYGGNQPQHF.

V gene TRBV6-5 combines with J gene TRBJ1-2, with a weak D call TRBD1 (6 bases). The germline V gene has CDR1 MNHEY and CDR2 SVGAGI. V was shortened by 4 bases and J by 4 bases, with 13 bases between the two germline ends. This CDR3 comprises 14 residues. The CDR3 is CASSSDRKGYGYTF. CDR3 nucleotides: TGTGCCAGCAGTTCGGACAGAAAAGGCTATGGCTACACCTTC.

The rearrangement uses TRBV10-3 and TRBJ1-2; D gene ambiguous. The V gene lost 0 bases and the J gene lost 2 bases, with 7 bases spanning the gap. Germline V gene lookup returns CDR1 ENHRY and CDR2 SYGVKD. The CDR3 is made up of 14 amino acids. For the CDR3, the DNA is TGTGCCATCAGTGAGTCGGAGACGAACTATGGCTACACCTTC. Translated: CAISESETNYGYTF.

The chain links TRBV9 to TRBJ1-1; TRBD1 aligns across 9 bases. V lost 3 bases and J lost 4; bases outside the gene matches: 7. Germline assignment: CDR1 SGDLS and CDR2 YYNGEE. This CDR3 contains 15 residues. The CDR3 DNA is TGTGCCAGCAGCGGGGACAGGGAAGAGGGCACTGAAGCTTTCTTT. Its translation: CASSGDREEGTEAFF.

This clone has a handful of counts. The CDR3: CASSLGGIYGYTF. In nucleotides, the CDR3 is TGTGCCAGCAGTTTAGGTGGGATCTATGGCTACACCTTC. This chain uses TRBV6-5 with TRBJ1-2; D unresolved. The CDR3 contains 13 residues. The V and J ends lost 4 bases and 4 bases respectively, with 10 bases between them. Germline CDR1 MNHEY, CDR2 SVGAGI.

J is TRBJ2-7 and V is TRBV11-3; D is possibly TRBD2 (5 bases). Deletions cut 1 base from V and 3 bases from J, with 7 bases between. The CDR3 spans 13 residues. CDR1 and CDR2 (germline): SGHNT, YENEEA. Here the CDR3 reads CASSLVGSYEQYF. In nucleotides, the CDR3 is TGTGCCAGCAGCTTAGTGGGGAGCTACGAGCAGTACTTC.

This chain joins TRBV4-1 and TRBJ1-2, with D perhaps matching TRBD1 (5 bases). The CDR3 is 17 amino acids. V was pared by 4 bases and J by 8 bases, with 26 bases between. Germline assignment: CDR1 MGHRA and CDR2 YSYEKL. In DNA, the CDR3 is TGCGCCAGCAGCCTCCCGGGTGGGGCCCATAGGGAAACCGGCTACACCTTC. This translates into CASSLPGGAHRETGYTF.